Following are 25 T cell receptor beta chains from one sample sequenced in a study of T cells in Graves' hyperthyroidism and ophthalmopathy. It was RNA transcripts that yielded the amplified TCR beta CDR3 regions. Initially, a first-round RT-PCR of the TCR CDR3 employed the HTBI primer set. In TCRdb, the multiplex PCR reads were re-called with MiXCR into one record per CDR3 protein. The sample lists about 340,000 distinct CDR3 sequences, roughly 18% seen once, with approximately 54% in the top ten. The material sequenced was blood. These receptors were taken from a woman in her fifties or sixties with Graves' hyperthyroidism.

This clonotype was observed at least ten times. The chain employs TRBV3-1 and TRBJ1-1; 8 bases are a match to TRBD1. The germline V gene has CDR1 LGHDT and CDR2 YNNKEL (reference sequence). J lost 8 bases, V lost 1 base, and 0 bases had no gene match. CDR3 size: 12 residues. As DNA, the CDR3 is TGTGCCAGCAGCCAAGCAGGGGGCGAAGCTTTCTTT. Encoded protein: CASSQAGGEAFF.

The chain links TRBV29-1 to TRBJ1-2, with TRBD1 as a possible D gene (6 bases). The CDR3 is 13 amino acids. The germline V gene has CDR1 SQVTM and CDR2 ANQGSEA. The V gene lost 6 bases and the J gene lost 2 bases, with 13 bases spanning the gap. The CDR3 reads CSVGRTENYGYTF. CDR3 sequence (DNA): TGCAGCGTCGGACGGACAGAGAACTATGGCTACACCTTC.

In its sample, this clonotype was seen many times. This chain joins TRBV7-9 and TRBJ2-3; D call uncertain. Germline assignment: CDR1 SEHNR and CDR2 FQNEAQ (reference sequence). Trimming shortened V by 1 base and J by 4 bases, and 12 bases separated the two germline ends. The CDR3 sequence is 15 residues long. The CDR3 here is CASSLGYGTADTQYF. CDR3 coding DNA: TGTGCCAGCAGCTTAGGTTATGGAACGGCAGATACGCAGTATTTT.

There are a few counts of this clonotype. The chain links TRBV15 to TRBJ2-2; 7 bases are a match to TRBD1. Germline V CDR1 and CDR2: LNHNV, YYDKDF (reference sequence). With V trimmed by 5 bases and J by 4 bases, 7 bases remained unmatched. The CDR3 covers 15 residues. The DNA of the CDR3 is TGTGCCACCAGCGACCGGGACAGATTCACCGGGGAGCTGTTTTTT. Translation gives CATSDRDRFTGELFF.

Ten or more counts support this clonotype. For the CDR3, the DNA is TGTGCCAGCAGTGCCGGGGCAGGTGAGTTCTTC. Amino acid sequence: CASSAGAGEFF. The J gene is TRBJ2-1, the V gene TRBV2, with D possibly called TRBD1 or TRBD2 (5 bases each). This CDR3 spans 11 amino acids. V lost 4 bases and J lost 14, with 12 bases in between. Germline V gene lookup returns CDR1 SNHLY and CDR2 FYNNEI.

The sample holds a few counts of this clonotype. The CDR3 DNA sequence: TGTGCTAGTGGTCCCACCCTCGTTGCGGGGTATGGCTACACCTTC. It encodes CASGPTLVAGYGYTF. The V and J genes are TRBV12-5 and TRBJ1-2; D is ambiguous. The V gene's germline CDR1 is LGHNT and CDR2 FRNRAP. V was shortened by 5 bases and J by 5 bases, with 18 bases between the two germline ends. CDR3 length: 15 residues.

The genes are TRBV3-1 and TRBJ2-3; 8 nucleotides match TRBD2. CDR3 length: 16 residues. Germline V gene sequence: CDR1 LGHDT, CDR2 YNNKEL (reference sequence). With V trimmed by 2 bases and J by 3 bases, 7 bases remained unmatched. CDR3 DNA sequence: TGTGCCAGCAGCCAACATTTAGCGGGAAAAACAGATACGCAGTATTTT. This sequence encodes CASSQHLAGKTDTQYF.

This clonotype was seen only a few times. The J gene is TRBJ1-2, the V gene TRBV28; 8 bases map to TRBD1. Losses at the gene ends were 6 bases for V and 6 bases for J; bases not matched to a gene: 6. Germline V CDR1 and CDR2: MDHEN, SYDVKM. The CDR3 has 13 amino acids. CDR3 in DNA: TGTGCCAGCAGGCAGGGGGCTGGGGATGGCTACACCTTC. Residues: CASRQGAGDGYTF.

The CDR3 reads CASSLGGSGGITDTQYF. CDR3 sequence (DNA): TGTGCCAGCAGCTTAGGCGGTAGCGGGGGAATCACAGATACGCAGTATTTT. The chain is built from TRBV7-9 and TRBJ2-3; 9 bases are shared with TRBD2. The V gene's germline CDR1 is SEHNR and CDR2 FQNEAQ (reference sequence). This CDR3 region has 17 residues. V lost 1 base to trimming and J lost 2 bases; unmatched junction nucleotides: 7.

The gene calls are TRBV7-2 and TRBJ2-5; the match to TRBD2 covers 10 bases. Germline CDR1 SGHTA, CDR2 FQGNSA. With 1 base clipped from V and 2 bases from J, the junction kept 10 bases outside the gene matches. The CDR3 sequence is 18 residues long. The CDR3 bases are TGTGCCAGCAGCTTAGGAGGGGTAGCGGGGGGCCGTCAAGAGACCCAGTACTTC. It specifies CASSLGGVAGGRQETQYF.

The sample holds many counts of this clonotype. The chain links TRBV3-1 to TRBJ2-7; the D gene is possibly TRBD2 (5 bases). The CDR3 sequence is 13 residues long. V lost 5 bases to trimming and J lost 3 bases, with 11 bases between them. The germline gives CDR1 LGHDT, CDR2 YNNKEL (reference sequence). In DNA, the CDR3 is TGTGCCAGCAGCTTCCGGGAAAACTACGAGCAGTACTTC. Translating it yields CASSFRENYEQYF.

Ten or more counts support this clonotype. This chain joins TRBV29-1 and TRBJ1-2; D is ambiguous. Trimming stripped 1 base from V and 4 bases from J, with 10 bases between. This CDR3 has 13 amino acids. Per germline, CDR1 SQVTM and CDR2 ANQGSEA. CDR3 sequence (DNA): TGCAGCGTTGAAGTACGGCAGTCCTATGGCTACACCTTC. Translated, it gives CSVEVRQSYGYTF.

This chain connects TRBV20-1 to TRBJ2-1; 12 nucleotides match TRBD2. CDR1 is DFQATT, CDR2 SNEGSKA, per germline (reference sequence). There are 15 residues in the CDR3. With 0 bases clipped from V and 6 bases from J, the junction kept 3 bases outside the gene matches. CDR3 sequence: CSAREASGRVNEQFF. The CDR3 region has the DNA TGCAGTGCTAGAGAGGCTAGCGGGAGGGTCAATGAGCAGTTCTTC.

J is TRBJ2-2 and V is TRBV7-9; no clear D gene. CDR3 size: 15 residues. Trimming removed 1 base at V and 3 bases at J, with 9 bases between. CDR1 and CDR2 (germline): SEHNR, FQNEAQ (reference sequence). Here the CDR3 reads CASSLVDPDTGELFF. The CDR3 DNA reads TGTGCCAGCAGCTTAGTCGACCCAGACACCGGGGAGCTGTTTTTT.

The CDR3 coding sequence is TGTGCCAGCAGTGAATGGTCCCAACAGAGGACTGAAGCTTTCTTT. It yields the protein CASSEWSQQRTEAFF. V gene TRBV25-1 combines with J gene TRBJ1-1, with unresolved D. Germline V lookup: CDR1 MGHDK, CDR2 SYGVNS. The V end was cut by 1 base, the J end by 5 bases, with 14 bases between. The CDR3 totals 15 residues.

This clonotype has just a few counts. J is TRBJ1-1 and V is TRBV7-9; a weak D match, TRBD1 (5 bases). Germline CDR1 is SEHNR and CDR2 is FQNEAQ (reference sequence). CDR3 size: 15 residues. The V and J ends lost 7 bases and 2 bases respectively, with 17 bases between them. CDR3 sequence: CASTLRGGANTEAFF. The CDR3 nucleotides are TGTGCCAGCACCCTCCGGGGGGGTGCAAACACTGAAGCTTTCTTT.

A word on this clonotype: At one end, the junction sequence differs from germline, possibly due to a read error. The rearrangement links TRBV12-3 or TRBV12-4 to TRBJ2-7; D might be TRBD1 (5 bases). CDR3 length: 13 residues. In nucleotides, the CDR3 is TGTGCCAGCAGTTTCAGGGATTCCTACGGGCAGTACTTC. Translating it yields CASSFRDSYGQYF.

This clonotype was recorded many times. The chain joins TRBV3-1 to TRBJ1-2; no firm D call. Looked up from germline, CDR1 is LGHDT and CDR2 is YNNKEL (reference sequence). V was clipped by 2 bases and J by 2 bases, with 21 bases between them. This CDR3 spans 18 amino acids. The CDR3 nucleotides are TGTGCCAGCAGCCAATCGAGTGGTTTTTACGAAAAGAACTATGGCTACACCTTC. This encodes CASSQSSGFYEKNYGYTF.

The CDR3 region is CASSTLSGAVKYF. CDR3 sequence (DNA): TGTGCCAGCAGCACCCTTAGCGGGGCGGTTAAGTATTTT. The chain uses TRBV13 and TRBJ2-3, with TRBD2 identical over 8 bases. The V and J ends lost 5 bases and 13 bases, in that order; junction bases with no gene match: 11. CDR3 length equals 13 residues. Germline V gene sequence: CDR1 PRHDT, CDR2 FYEKMQ (reference sequence).

This clonotype was counted ten times or more. The J gene is TRBJ1-5, the V gene TRBV4-1; 7 bases are a match to TRBD1. Germline-derived CDR1 and CDR2 are MGHRA and YSYEKL. Trimming removed 0 bases from V and 0 bases from J; junction bases left unmatched: 5. The CDR3 runs to 17 residues. The CDR3 is CASSQDGRGASNQPQHF. The CDR3, as DNA: TGCGCCAGCAGCCAAGACGGCAGGGGGGCTAGCAATCAGCCCCAGCATTTT.

This chain uses TRBV15 with TRBJ2-3; TRBD2 might be the D (5 bases). V was pared by 2 bases and J by 3 bases, with 15 bases between. CDR3 length equals 16 residues. CDR1 LNHNV and CDR2 YYDKDF come from the germline V gene (reference sequence). The CDR3 is CATSRSTGYLTDTQYF. In DNA form, the CDR3 reads TGTGCCACCAGCAGATCCACGGGGTACTTGACAGATACGCAGTATTTT. Complete variable domain (other parts from reference TRBV15 and TRBJ2-3): DAMVIQNPRYQVTQFGKPVTLSCSQTLNHNVMYWYQQKSSQAPKLLFHYYDKDFNNEADTPDNFQSRRPNTSFCFLDIRSPGLGDTAMYLCATSRSTGYLTDTQYFGPGTRLTVL.

In its sample, this clonotype was seen once. This sequence joins TRBV5-6 and TRBJ2-5; the match to TRBD2 covers 9 bases. This CDR3 comprises 16 residues. J gave up 5 bases and V 4 bases, and 12 bases lay outside the gene matches. The germline gives CDR1 SGHDT, CDR2 YYEEEE. CDR3 in DNA: TGTGCCAGCAGCCCCTCCCGCGGGGGGGCGGGTGAGACCCAGTACTTC. This codes for CASSPSRGGAGETQYF.

This clonotype was recorded at least ten times. The chain couples TRBV9 to TRBJ1-2, with 9 bases matching TRBD1. Germline V gene sequence: CDR1 SGDLS, CDR2 YYNGEE. The CDR3 totals 16 residues. Trimming at V came to 0 bases and at J to 6 bases, leaving 9 bases not matched to a gene. CDR3 in amino acids: CASSVAGTGKRDGYTF. The CDR3 DNA reads as TGTGCCAGCAGCGTAGCCGGGACAGGGAAAAGGGATGGCTACACCTTC.

The table lists this clonotype with a count of one. V and J are TRBV15 and TRBJ2-2; D uncertain. Trimming cost V 5 bases and J 6 bases, with 10 bases left between them. Germline values: CDR1 LNHNV, CDR2 YYDKDF (reference sequence). This CDR3 comprises 13 residues. The CDR3: CATSAYRAGELFF. In DNA form, the CDR3 reads TGTGCCACCAGCGCTTACCGCGCCGGGGAGCTGTTTTTT.

V is TRBV7-2 and J is TRBJ1-5, with a possible D match to TRBD1 (6 bases). Germline V gene data show CDR1 as SGHTA and CDR2 as FQGNSA. CDR3 length: 14 amino acids. V lost 0 bases and J 5 bases, leaving 8 bases between the germline ends. CDR3 loop: CASSLAQGYQPQHF. CDR3 bases: TGTGCCAGCAGCTTAGCCCAGGGGTATCAGCCCCAGCATTTT.